The rows below give T cell receptor beta chains drawn from one sample of a study of Graves' ophthalmopathy and Graves' hyperthyroidism. One entry per CDR3 protein results from TCRdb running MiXCR on the multiplex PCR reads. This table has around 36,000 distinct CDR3 sequences, 50% appearing once. Sequenced sample: peripheral blood. All receptors derive from an adult woman with stable Graves' hyperthyroidism. Both conserved end residues are part of each CDR3. The order of the fields is V gene, CDR3 length, CDR3 protein.

TRBV5-5 14 CASSYGTGGYEQYF
TRBV4-1 14 CASSQERPPGAQYF
TRBV19 12 CASRGNQETQYF
TRBV20-1 16 CSAPRDSVRSSYEQYF
TRBV7-6 17 CASSYSGQEGEEDEQYF
TRBV29-1 12 CSVGGGGDEQYF
TRBV9 11 CASSVNGELFF
TRBV7-8 14 CASSEDRVLQPQHF
TRBV20-1 12 CSAQGLHEKLFF
TRBV28 15 CASSSGPLTGNAQYF
TRBV29-1 13 CSVVGQGPFGYTF
TRBV28 13 CASSEAGTDTQYF
TRBV27 14 CASSLTANSYEQYF
TRBV7-6 14 CASSLGTSNTEAFF
TRBV10-3 11 CASSKGYGYTF
TRBV20-1 11 CSARGWNEAFF
TRBV5-1 14 CASSLESVKETQYF
TRBV29-1 15 CSITQRWHPGTEAFF
TRBV5-5 17 CASSLLGQGQANYGYTF
TRBV7-2 13 CASSLRQGSEQYF
TRBV5-1 12 CASSPGLGRSIF
TRBV12-5 13 CASSRGSQETQYF
TRBV2 13 CASRTDIGNTIYF
TRBV20-1 13 CSARELSSYEQYF
TRBV12-3/TRBV12-4 15 CASSPGTVTGNTIYF
TRBV2 14 CASSDQGGDYGYTF
TRBV6-1 15 CASSGLAGGAGELFF
TRBV25-1 13 CASSVGQGYEQYF
TRBV5-1 16 CASSLETGLALNEQYF
TRBV29-1 12 CSAQTGGGELFF
TRBV2 13 CASSQGGKEKLFF
TRBV11-2 14 CASSLETGRSSQYF
TRBV12-3/TRBV12-4 16 CASSLAGTGKDGELFF
TRBV20-1 14 CSAAGDSGANVLTF
TRBV7-3 15 CASSPRGRGGYEQYF
TRBV7-2 15 CASSFPAFSGNTIYF
TRBV14 14 CASSQDRTAAGYTF
TRBV15 14 CATSSHTGVGGYTF
TRBV9 14 CASSVAGRIYGYTF
TRBV27 14 CASSLPRPGPRAFF
TRBV10-3 15 CAISRGETSIETQYF
TRBV19 17 CASSVPVVGTGANGYPF
TRBV20-1 13 CSATGLAGLEQYF